These T cell receptor beta chains were read from a single sample in a study of blood T cell repertoires in COVID-19. TCRdb keeps only in-frame clones here, not all; method: immunoSEQ multiplex PCR. The sample yields around 100,000 clones, approximately 70% seen once. The source material was peripheral blood. Receptors originate from a man older than 75 with acute or convalescent COVID-19. Each CDR3 is given with its conserved first and last residue. D genes are given only for firm matches. Clone sizes are given selectively: once, few, many, or a class where the clone is expanded.

>NA|TRBV3-1/TRBV3-2|TRBJ2-2|TRBD1
TGTGCCAGCAGCCCAACAGGACAGGCCGGGGAGCTGTTTTTT
CASSPTGQAGELFF
>NA|TRBV7-9|TRBJ1-2|TRBD1
TGTGCCAGCAGCGTCGACAGGGTTTATGGCTACACCTTC
CASSVDRVYGYTF
>once|TRBV7-3|TRBJ2-5|NA
TGTGCCAGCAGCTTAATGGGGGCTCCACAAGAGACCCAGTACTTC
CASSLMGAPQETQYF
>NA|TRBV19|TRBJ2-1|TRBD1
TGTGCCAGTAGTGTGACAGGGTTACCCTACAATGAGCAGTTCTTC
CASSVTGLPYNEQFF
>once|TRBV7-2|TRBJ1-2|NA
TGTGCCAGCAGCCTCGCTTACGGGAACTATGGCTACACCTTC
CASSLAYGNYGYTF
>many|TRBV9|TRBJ2-7|TRBD2
TGTGCCAGCAGCCCCGATAGCACTAGCGGCTACGAGCAGTACTTC
CASSPDSTSGYEQYF
>NA|TRBV9|TRBJ2-3|NA
TGTGCCAGCAGCGTAGGGCAGGCGAGCACAGATACGCAGTATTTT
CASSVGQASTDTQYF
>NA|TRBV19|TRBJ2-7|NA
TGTGCCAGTAGTATGGGGGCTGGTTACGAGCAGTACTTC
CASSMGAGYEQYF
>once|TRBV29-1|TRBJ2-5|NA
TGCAGCGTTCTGTACCAAGAGACCCAGTACTTC
CSVLYQETQYF
>few|TRBV6-2/TRBV6-3|TRBJ1-1|NA
TGTGCCAGCAGCCACAGGAATGGCACTGAAGCTTTCTTT
CASSHRNGTEAFF
>NA|TRBV30|TRBJ1-6|TRBD1
TGTGCCTGGAGTGTACCCTATACAGGGGAAGCTGGCCTCCACTTT
CAWSVPYTGEAGLHF
>once|TRBV28|TRBJ1-5|NA
TGTGCCAGCAGTTTGGGCCTCGGCCCCCAGCATTTT
CASSLGLGPQHF
>NA|TRBV29-1|TRBJ1-2|NA
TGCAGCGTTGGGGAGGGTGGCTACACCTTC
CSVGEGGYTF
>NA|TRBV18|TRBJ2-3|TRBD2
TGTGCCAGCTCACTAAACCCGGGACTAGCGGGAGTAGATACGCAGTATTTT
CASSLNPGLAGVDTQYF
>NA|TRBV5-1|TRBJ2-7|TRBD2
TGCGCCAGCAGCCTGGGACTAGCGGGAGGGCAAAAGTCCTACGAGCAGTACTTC
CASSLGLAGGQKSYEQYF
>NA|TRBV12-3/TRBV12-4|TRBJ2-7|NA
TGTGCCAGCAGCCCTCAGGGGTGGGAGCAGTACTTC
CASSPQGWEQYF
>few|TRBV5-1|TRBJ1-6|NA
TGCGCCAGCAGCTTGGAACGGGGGGCCCATTCACCCCTCCACTTT
CASSLERGAHSPLHF
>NA|TRBV5-8|TRBJ1-1|TRBD1
TGTGCCAGCAGATTTAGGACAGGGGGGACTGAAGCTTTCTTT
CASRFRTGGTEAFF
>NA|TRBV3-1/TRBV3-2|TRBJ2-3|TRBD2
TGTGCCAGCAGCCTCCTTCGGACTAGCGGAAGCACAGATACGCAGTATTTT
CASSLLRTSGSTDTQYF
>many|TRBV27|TRBJ2-1|TRBD2
TGTGCCAGCAGTTTAACCCCGGGACTAGCGGGGGGCAATGAGCAGTTCTTC
CASSLTPGLAGGNEQFF
>NA|TRBV6-5|TRBJ2-3|TRBD1
TGTGCCACCACTCCCCAGGGGGCGAAGACAGATACGCAGTATTTT
CATTPQGAKTDTQYF
>NA|TRBV19|TRBJ2-1|NA
TGTGCCAGTAGTATAGATCCACAGGGTAATGAGCAGTTCTTC
CASSIDPQGNEQFF
>few|TRBV3-1/TRBV3-2|TRBJ2-5|NA
TGTGCCAGCAGCCAGGGGCCAGGGACCCAGTACTTC
CASSQGPGTQYF
>NA|TRBV28|TRBJ2-7|NA
TGTGCCAGCAGTTTACTACAAGGTTCGGGGAACTACGAGCAGTACTTC
CASSLLQGSGNYEQYF